This T cell receptor (beta chain) was sequenced during a study of early T cells in non-severe SARS-CoV-2 infection. TCRdb re-called the 5' RACE reads with MiXCR, one entry per CDR3 protein. The sample records about 39,000 distinct CDR3 sequences, roughly 7% being singletons. The junction had 4 bases not matched to a gene; V was cut back by 0 bases and J by 2 bases. The CDR3 spans 17 residues. Germline assignment: CDR1 MDHEN and CDR2 SYDVKM. The J gene is TRBJ2-5, the V gene TRBV28; 12 bases agree with TRBD2. Sequences were obtained from whole blood. The clonotype originates from an adult who was a healthcare worker with PCR-confirmed SARS-CoV-2 infection or an uninfected control (not recorded which). The CDR3 reads CASSLWQTSGGQETQYF. For the CDR3, the DNA is TGTGCCAGCAGTTTATGGCAAACTAGCGGGGGGCAAGAGACCCAGTACTTC.